The 18 T cell receptor beta chains in this list originate from one sample, sequenced in a study of cytomegalovirus exposure and HLA in healthy donors. With 60 Vbeta and 13 Jbeta primers, the PCR was carried out. Assay used: immunoSEQ multiplex PCR; TCRdb lists only in-frame clones, some missing. This table has approximately 100,000 clones, 84% appearing once. Source material: PBMCs. Every receptor here comes from a woman aged 18-29 years in good health and CMV-seronegative.

The chain is built from TRBV27 and TRBJ2-3; D call uncertain. CDR1 and CDR2 from the germline V gene are MNHEY and SMNVEV (reference sequence). The CDR3 contains 14 residues. The V and J ends lost 5 bases and 0 bases respectively, with 9 bases between them. This CDR3 reads CASSPRTSTDTQYF. CDR3 nucleotides: TGTGCCAGCAGTCCAAGAACTAGCACAGATACGCAGTATTTT.

This rearrangement joins TRBV5-6 to TRBJ2-5, with 10 bases aligning to TRBD1. V shed 3 bases, J shed 5 bases, and the junction held 7 bases outside the gene matches. The CDR3 sequence is 15 residues long. Germline V CDR1 and CDR2: SGHDT, YYEEEE. The CDR3 protein is CASSSGTGVYETQYF. The CDR3 coding sequence is TGTGCCAGCAGCTCCGGGACAGGGGTCTACGAGACCCAGTACTTC.

The V gene is TRBV6-1, the J gene TRBJ1-5, with D unresolved. The CDR3 has 13 amino acids. Germline loops: CDR1 MNHNS, CDR2 SASEGT. V shed 7 bases and J shed 5 bases, with 12 bases lying between them. CDR3 nucleotide sequence: TGTGCCAGCATACCCTCAGGATATCAGCCCCAGCATTTT. Residues: CASIPSGYQPQHF.

The J gene is TRBJ2-3, the V gene TRBV5-1; 7 bases are shared with TRBD1. The CDR3 extends over 15 amino acids. Germline CDR1 reads SGHRS; CDR2 reads YFSETQ. V shed 3 bases, J shed 2 bases, and the junction held 6 bases outside the gene matches. Written as DNA, the CDR3 is TGCGCCAGCAGCTCCTCCGGGACAGACACAGATACGCAGTATTTT. Translating gives CASSSSGTDTDTQYF.

In its sample, this clone was seen once. This chain joins TRBV18 and TRBJ2-7, with D tentatively TRBD1 (6 bases). This CDR3 is 13 amino acids long. Trimming stripped 5 bases from V and 7 bases from J, with 15 bases between. Germline V gene lookup returns CDR1 KGHSH and CDR2 LQKENI. CDR3 in amino acids: CASSTLTGREQYF. In DNA form, the CDR3 reads TGTGCCAGCTCAACCCTGACAGGAAGGGAGCAGTACTTC.

The V gene is TRBV2, the J gene TRBJ1-1; 9 nucleotides agree with TRBD1. Looked up from germline, CDR1 is SNHLY and CDR2 is FYNNEI. Unmatched junction bases numbered 6, after V lost 6 bases and J lost 1 base. This CDR3 comprises 15 residues. The CDR3 spells CASSPGTGRNTEAFF. The CDR3 DNA sequence: TGTGCCAGCAGCCCCGGGACAGGGAGGAACACTGAAGCTTTCTTT.

The gene calls are TRBV6-6 and TRBJ2-1; TRBD2 aligns across 10 bases. The CDR3 is 15 residues long. CDR1 MNHNY and CDR2 SVGAGI come from the germline V gene (reference sequence). V lost 4 bases to trimming and J lost 9 bases; unmatched junction nucleotides: 9. Written as DNA, the CDR3 is TGTGCCAGCAGTTCCGGGACTAGCGAGGGCGGTGAGCAGTTCTTC. Translated: CASSSGTSEGGEQFF.

This clone was seen only a few times. The V call is TRBV28, the J call TRBJ2-5, with D maybe TRBD2 (6 bases). With 3 bases removed from V and 4 bases from J, the gap between germline ends came to 12 bases. Germline loops: CDR1 MDHEN, CDR2 SYDVKM. This CDR3 is 14 amino acids long. The chain's CDR3 is CASSLTLGGETQYF. The CDR3 nucleotides are TGTGCCAGCAGTTTGACCCTGGGGGGAGAGACCCAGTACTTC.

CDR3 protein: CASSLGGVRFF. In DNA, the CDR3 is TGTGCCAGCAGCTTAGGGGGGGTTCGGTTCTTC. This chain uses TRBV11-2 with TRBJ2-1, with D possibly matching TRBD2 (6 bases). The ends were cut back, 1 base at V and 15 bases at J, with 10 bases in the middle. Germline V CDR1 and CDR2: SGHAT, FQNNGV. The CDR3 covers 11 residues.

The sample holds one count of this clone. This rearrangement joins TRBV4-3 to TRBJ1-4, with 9 bases matching TRBD1. This CDR3 comprises 17 residues. V lost 3 bases and J lost 8; bases outside the gene matches: 13. Germline V gives CDR1 LGHNA, CDR2 YSLEER. The CDR3 DNA is TGCGCCAGCAGCCAGGAACCCGCAGGACAGGGGAAGGAAAAACTGTTTTTT. Amino acids: CASSQEPAGQGKEKLFF.

The chain links TRBV20-1 to TRBJ1-2; D ambiguous. The CDR3 has 11 amino acids. V gave up 3 bases and J gave up 6 bases, with 8 bases separating them. Per germline, CDR1 DFQATT and CDR2 SNEGSKA (reference sequence). CDR3 sequence: CSARGAHGYTF. The CDR3 DNA sequence: TGCAGTGCTAGGGGCGCACATGGCTACACCTTC.

This chain uses TRBV7-9 with TRBJ2-5; 8 bases map to TRBD1. This CDR3 has 15 amino acids. CDR1 and CDR2 (germline): SEHNR, FQNEAQ (reference sequence). The V and J ends lost 8 bases and 4 bases, in that order; junction bases with no gene match: 12. DNA for the CDR3: TGTGCCAGCGCCATGCAGGGGGCGCCTTCAGAGACCCAGTACTTC. This codes for CASAMQGAPSETQYF.

The V and J genes are TRBV5-6 and TRBJ1-2; D unresolved. The germline V gene encodes CDR1 SGHDT and CDR2 YYEEEE. The CDR3 covers 15 residues. With 1 base removed from V and 3 bases from J, the gap between germline ends came to 13 bases. The CDR3: CASSLWESGYYGYTF. The CDR3 nucleotides are TGTGCCAGCAGCTTGTGGGAGAGCGGGTACTATGGCTACACCTTC.

V usage is TRBV9 and J usage is TRBJ2-7, with D possibly TRBD2 on 5 matching bases. From germline, CDR1 is SGDLS and CDR2 YYNGEE. The CDR3 is made up of 17 amino acids. Trimming pared 0 bases from V and 3 bases from J, leaving 19 bases between. CDR3 coding DNA: TGTGCCAGCAGCGTAGGAGCCGGGAACCACTTTTACTACGAGCAGTACTTC. It translates to CASSVGAGNHFYYEQYF.

The V gene is TRBV18, the J gene TRBJ2-3; possible D gene TRBD2, 7 bases. Trimming shortened V by 1 base and J by 1 base, and 24 bases separated the two germline ends. The CDR3 runs to 20 residues. In germline, CDR1 is KGHSH, CDR2 LQKENI. DNA for the CDR3: TGTGCCAGCTCACCACGAGGAGCGGGGTGGTCCGGGGGCGGCACAGATACGCAGTATTTT. Its protein product is CASSPRGAGWSGGGTDTQYF.

V is TRBV7-2 and J is TRBJ2-3; 12 bases are shared with TRBD2. CDR3 size: 15 residues. The germline gives CDR1 SGHTA, CDR2 FQGNSA. V shed 5 bases and J 8 bases; nucleotides not matched to a gene: 8. In DNA form, the CDR3 reads TGTGCCAGCAGCCCCCTTGAACTAGCGGGGGGTACGCAGTATTTT. This codes for CASSPLELAGGTQYF.

The chain links TRBV28 to TRBJ1-2; TRBD1 matches 7 bases. Trimming took 5 bases from V and 6 from J; bases not matched to a gene: 9. This CDR3 comprises 14 residues. From germline, CDR1 is MDHEN and CDR2 SYDVKM. DNA for the CDR3: TGTGCCAGCAGTCCCCACCACAGGGGAGATGGCTACACCTTC. Protein sequence: CASSPHHRGDGYTF.

This chain connects TRBV5-8 to TRBJ2-3; 15 nucleotides line up with TRBD2. The J segment lost 2 bases and the V segment lost 3 bases, leaving 4 bases of the junction unmatched. The CDR3 spans 17 residues. Germline-derived CDR1 and CDR2 are SGHTS and YDEGEE. The CDR3 DNA is TGTGCCAGCAGCTCCTGGACTAGCGGGGGGGCCACAGATACGCAGTATTTT. It encodes CASSSWTSGGATDTQYF.